This entry features one TCR beta chain sequence. This entry belongs to a study of blood T cell repertoires in COVID-19. Study summary: Sites in the United States, Italy and Spain provided acute and convalescent COVID-19 samples. PBMCs, B-cell-depleted T cells, or T cells were the source of the cDNA or gDNA that made up the material.

The germline V and J ends were trimmed by 3 bases and 6 bases, with 10 bases remaining between them. Germline values: CDR1 SGDLS, CDR2 YYNGEE. The length of the CDR3 is 13 residues. As originally analysed: Estimated nucleated cell counts came from reference gene primer amplification. Produced via immunoSEQ multiplex PCR; TCRdb's table is partial and in-frame only. That table gives V, J and clone size, and the DNA gave D and trimming. Altogether some 380,000 clones are present, almost 90% being singletons, with the ten largest covering around 7%. The receptor was isolated from a man between 18 and 35 years old with active or convalescent COVID-19. V and J are TRBV9 and TRBJ1-3; D gene ambiguous. Material for sequencing was peripheral blood. The CDR3 DNA sequence: TGTGCCAGCAGCGACAGTGGTGTAAACACCATATATTTT. This codes for CASSDSGVNTIYF.